This T cell receptor (beta chain) was identified during a study of graft-versus-host responses after intestinal transplantation. V dropped 5 bases and J dropped 1; count of bases not matched to a gene: 4. Germline values: CDR1 SEHNR, CDR2 FQNEAQ (reference sequence). The CDR3 consists of 14 residues. Measured with immunoSEQ multiplex PCR; TCRdb has only the in-frame clones, and not every one. The data contain tens of thousands of clones, less than 95% of them singletons. As regards this clone: Its antigen is still unknown.

This sample comprised unstimulated CD8+ T cells sorted from spleen or lymph node cells, obtained before intestinal transplant. The chain recombines TRBV7-9 with TRBJ2-5, with 7 bases aligning to TRBD1. The sequence was collected from a human donor who received an intestinal transplant. The CDR3 DNA reads TGTGCCAGCAGCAAGACAGGGCCCCAAGAGACCCAGTACTTC. Translation: CASSKTGPQETQYF.